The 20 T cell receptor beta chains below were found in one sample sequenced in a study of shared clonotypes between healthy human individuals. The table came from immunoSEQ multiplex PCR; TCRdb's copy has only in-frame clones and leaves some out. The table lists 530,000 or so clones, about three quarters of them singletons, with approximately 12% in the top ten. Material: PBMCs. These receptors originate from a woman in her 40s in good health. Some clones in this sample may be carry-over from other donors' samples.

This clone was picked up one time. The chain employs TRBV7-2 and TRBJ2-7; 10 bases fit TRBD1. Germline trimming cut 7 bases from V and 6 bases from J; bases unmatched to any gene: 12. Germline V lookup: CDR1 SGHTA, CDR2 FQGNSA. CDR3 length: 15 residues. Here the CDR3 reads CASNSDRGRLSEQYF. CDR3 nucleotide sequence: TGTGCCAGCAACTCCGACAGGGGGCGTTTGTCCGAGCAGTACTTC. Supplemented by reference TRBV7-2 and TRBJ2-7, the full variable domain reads GAGVSQSPSNKVTEKGKDVELRCDPISGHTALYWYRQSLGQGLEFLIYFQGNSAPDKSGLPSDRFSAERTGGSVSTLTIQRTQQEDSAVYLCASNSDRGRLSEQYFGPGTRLTVT.

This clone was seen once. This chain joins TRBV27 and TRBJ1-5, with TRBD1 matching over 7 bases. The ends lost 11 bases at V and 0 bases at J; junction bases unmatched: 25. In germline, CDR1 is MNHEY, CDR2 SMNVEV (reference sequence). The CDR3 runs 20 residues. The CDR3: CAALNLRDSYTRYSNQPQHF. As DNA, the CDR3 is TGTGCCGCCTTAAATTTACGGGACAGCTACACCCGTTATAGCAATCAGCCCCAGCATTTT.

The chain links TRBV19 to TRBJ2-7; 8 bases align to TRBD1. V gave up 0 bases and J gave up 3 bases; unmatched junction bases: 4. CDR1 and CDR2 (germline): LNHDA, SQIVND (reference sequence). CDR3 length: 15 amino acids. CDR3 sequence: CASSIDAGQGYEQYF. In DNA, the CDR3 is TGTGCCAGTAGTATAGACGCCGGACAGGGCTACGAGCAGTACTTC.

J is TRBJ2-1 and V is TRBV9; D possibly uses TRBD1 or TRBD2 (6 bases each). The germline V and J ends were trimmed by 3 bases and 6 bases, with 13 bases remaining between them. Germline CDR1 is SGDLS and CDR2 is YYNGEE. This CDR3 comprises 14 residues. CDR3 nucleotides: TGTGCCAGCAGCGAAGGGGGGACTTTCAATGAGCAGTTCTTC. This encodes CASSEGGTFNEQFF.

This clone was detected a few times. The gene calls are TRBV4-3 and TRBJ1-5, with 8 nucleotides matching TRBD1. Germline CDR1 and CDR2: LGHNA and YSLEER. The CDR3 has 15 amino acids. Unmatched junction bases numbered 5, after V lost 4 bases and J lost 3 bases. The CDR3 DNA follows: TGCGCCAGCAGCCGCGGGACAGGTTTCAATCAGCCCCAGCATTTT. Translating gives CASSRGTGFNQPQHF.

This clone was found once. This CDR3 is CASSPPGRGGYEQYF. The CDR3 DNA follows: TGTGCCAGCAGCCCACCGGGCAGGGGTGGCTACGAGCAGTACTTC. V and J are TRBV11-2 and TRBJ2-7, with a weak D call TRBD1 (6 bases). Per the germline V gene, CDR1 is SGHAT and CDR2 is FQNNGV. This CDR3 comprises 15 residues. V was pared by 5 bases and J by 3 bases, with 17 bases between.

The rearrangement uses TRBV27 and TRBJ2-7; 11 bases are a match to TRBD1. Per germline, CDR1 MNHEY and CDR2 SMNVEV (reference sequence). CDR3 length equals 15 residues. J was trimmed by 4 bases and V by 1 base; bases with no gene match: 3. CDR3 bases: TGTGCCAGCAGTTTATTTGGGACAGGGGGGTACGAGCAGTACTTC. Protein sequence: CASSLFGTGGYEQYF.

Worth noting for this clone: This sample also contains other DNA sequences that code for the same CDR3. Here the CDR3 reads CASSLLAGANVLTF. CDR3 nucleotide sequence: TGTGCCAGCAGTTTACTAGCTGGGGCCAACGTCCTGACTTTC. The J gene is TRBJ2-6, the V gene TRBV28; the D is unclear. CDR3 size: 14 residues. Germline CDR1 MDHEN, CDR2 SYDVKM. V was pared by 2 bases and J by 2 bases, with 4 bases between.

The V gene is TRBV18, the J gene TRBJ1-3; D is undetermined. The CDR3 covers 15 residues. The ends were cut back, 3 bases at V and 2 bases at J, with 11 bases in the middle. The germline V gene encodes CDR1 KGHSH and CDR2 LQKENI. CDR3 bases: TGTGCCAGCTCACCTCCGGACGGTACTGGAAACACCATATATTTT. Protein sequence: CASSPPDGTGNTIYF.

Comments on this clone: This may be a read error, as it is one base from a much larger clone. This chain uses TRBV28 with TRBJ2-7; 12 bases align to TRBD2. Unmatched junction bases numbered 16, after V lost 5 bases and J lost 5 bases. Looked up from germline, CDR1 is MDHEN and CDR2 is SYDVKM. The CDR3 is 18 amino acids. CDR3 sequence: CASSLQPSGRGRHNEQYF. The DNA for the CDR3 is TGTGCCAGCAGTCTTCAACCTAGCGGGAGGGGACGACATAACGAGCAGTACTTC.

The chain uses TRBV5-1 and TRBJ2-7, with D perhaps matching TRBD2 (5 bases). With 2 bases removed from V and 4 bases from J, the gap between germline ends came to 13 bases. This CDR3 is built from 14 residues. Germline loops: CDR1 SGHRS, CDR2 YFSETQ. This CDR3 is CASSLGGAIYEQYF. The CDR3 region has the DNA TGCGCCAGCAGCTTAGGAGGCGCCATATACGAGCAGTACTTC.

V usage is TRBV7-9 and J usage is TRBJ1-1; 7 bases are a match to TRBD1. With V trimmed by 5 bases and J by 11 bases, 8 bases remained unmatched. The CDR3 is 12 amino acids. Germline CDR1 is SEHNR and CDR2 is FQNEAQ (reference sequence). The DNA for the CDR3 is TGTGCCAGCAGCATAGGACAGGACGGGGCTTTCTTT. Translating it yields CASSIGQDGAFF.

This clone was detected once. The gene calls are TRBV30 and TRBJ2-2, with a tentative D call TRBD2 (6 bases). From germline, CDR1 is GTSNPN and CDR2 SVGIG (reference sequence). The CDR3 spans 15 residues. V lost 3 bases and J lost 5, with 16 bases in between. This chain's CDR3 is CAWRAGGPGTGELFF. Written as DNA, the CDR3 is TGTGCCTGGAGAGCCGGAGGGCCAGGAACCGGGGAGCTGTTTTTT.

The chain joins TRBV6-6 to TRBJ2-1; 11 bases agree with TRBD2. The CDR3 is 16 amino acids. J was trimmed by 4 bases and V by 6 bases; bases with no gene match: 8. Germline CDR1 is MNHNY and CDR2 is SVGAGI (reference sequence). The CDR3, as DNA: TGTGCCAGCAGCAGTACGGGACTAGCGGTTTACAATGAGCAGTTCTTC. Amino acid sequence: CASSSTGLAVYNEQFF.

This CDR3 reads CASSLGYRVDGYTF. For the CDR3, the DNA is TGCGCCAGCAGCTTGGGTTACAGGGTAGATGGCTACACCTTC. The V call is TRBV5-1, the J call TRBJ1-2, with D possibly TRBD1 on 6 matching bases. This CDR3 contains 14 residues. Per the germline V gene, CDR1 is SGHRS and CDR2 is YFSETQ. Trimming cost V 0 bases and J 6 bases, with 12 bases left between them.

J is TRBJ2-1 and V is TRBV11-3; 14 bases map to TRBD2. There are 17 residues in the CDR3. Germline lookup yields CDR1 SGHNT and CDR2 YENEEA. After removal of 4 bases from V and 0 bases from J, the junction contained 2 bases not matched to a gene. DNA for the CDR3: TGTGCCAGCAGCTCCGGGACTAGCGGGAGCTCCTACAATGAGCAGTTCTTC. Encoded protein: CASSSGTSGSSYNEQFF.

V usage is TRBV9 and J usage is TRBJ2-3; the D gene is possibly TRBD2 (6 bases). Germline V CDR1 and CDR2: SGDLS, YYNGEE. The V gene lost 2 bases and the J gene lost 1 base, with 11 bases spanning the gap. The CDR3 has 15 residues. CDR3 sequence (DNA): TGTGCCAGCAGCGTTAGCGGAGCGGGCACAGATACGCAGTATTTT. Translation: CASSVSGAGTDTQYF.

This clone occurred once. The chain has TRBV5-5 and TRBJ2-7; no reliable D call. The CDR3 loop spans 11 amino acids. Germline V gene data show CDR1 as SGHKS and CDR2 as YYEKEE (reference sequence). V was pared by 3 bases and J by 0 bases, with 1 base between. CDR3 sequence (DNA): TGTGCCAGCAGCTCCTCCTACGAGCAGTACTTC. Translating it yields CASSSSYEQYF.

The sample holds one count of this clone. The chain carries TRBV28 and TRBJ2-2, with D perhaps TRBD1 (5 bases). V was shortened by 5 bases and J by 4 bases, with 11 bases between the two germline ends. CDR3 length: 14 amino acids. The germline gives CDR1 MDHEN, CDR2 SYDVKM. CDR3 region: CASSKNRRTGELFF. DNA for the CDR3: TGTGCCAGCAGTAAGAACAGGCGCACCGGGGAGCTGTTTTTT.

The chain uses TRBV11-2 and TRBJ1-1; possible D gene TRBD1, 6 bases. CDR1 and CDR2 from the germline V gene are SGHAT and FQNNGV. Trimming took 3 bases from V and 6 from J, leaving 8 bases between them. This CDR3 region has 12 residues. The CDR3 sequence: CASSFSGAEAFF. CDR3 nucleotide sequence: TGTGCCAGCAGCTTTTCAGGGGCTGAAGCTTTCTTT.